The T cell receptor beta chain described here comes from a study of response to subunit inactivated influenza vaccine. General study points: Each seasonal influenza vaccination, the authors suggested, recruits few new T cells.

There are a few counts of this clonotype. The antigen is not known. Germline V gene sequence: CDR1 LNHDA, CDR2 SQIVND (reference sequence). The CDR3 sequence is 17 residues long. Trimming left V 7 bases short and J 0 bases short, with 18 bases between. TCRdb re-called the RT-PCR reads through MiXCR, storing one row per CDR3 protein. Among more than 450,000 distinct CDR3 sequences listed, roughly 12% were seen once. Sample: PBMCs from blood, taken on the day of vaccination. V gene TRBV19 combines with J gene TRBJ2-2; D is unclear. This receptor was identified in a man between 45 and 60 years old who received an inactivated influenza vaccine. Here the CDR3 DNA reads TGTGCCAGTACCGCCCCCTACAGAAAAGCGAACACCGGGGAGCTGTTTTTT. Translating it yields CASTAPYRKANTGELFF.